Following are 17 T cell receptor beta chains from one sample sequenced in a study of blood T cell repertoires in COVID-19. TCRdb's table, derived via immunoSEQ multiplex PCR, lists solely in-frame clones and lacks some. Of over 75,000 clones listed, more than 60% are singletons. The sample was peripheral blood. These TCRs come from a human donor in a cohort sampled during active COVID-19.

This clone was detected only once. The rearrangement joins TRBV11-3 to TRBJ1-1, with TRBD1 identical over 9 bases. The germline CDR1 and CDR2 sequences are SGHNT and YENEEA. Losses at the gene ends were 5 bases for V and 1 base for J; bases not matched to a gene: 8. This CDR3 contains 16 residues. CDR3 residues: CASSRSGTGKNTEAFF. The CDR3 DNA reads as TGTGCCAGCAGCAGATCCGGGACAGGGAAGAACACTGAAGCTTTCTTT.

The chain carries TRBV14 and TRBJ2-2; TRBD2 agrees at 9 bases. The CDR3 is made up of 14 amino acids. V trimming: 3 bases; J trimming: 7 bases; junction bases outside the gene matches: 3. CDR1 and CDR2 (germline): SGHDN, FVKESK. DNA of the CDR3: TGTGCCAGCAGCCAGGGACTAGCCGTCGGGGAGCTGTTTTTT. This sequence encodes CASSQGLAVGELFF.

This chain uses TRBV7-2 with TRBJ2-3, with D unresolved. V lost 3 bases to trimming and J lost 6 bases, with 7 bases between them. Germline CDR1 SGHTA, CDR2 FQGNSA. This CDR3 has 12 amino acids. CDR3 nucleotide sequence: TGTGCCAGCAGCTTCTTCCCCGATACGCAGTATTTT. Protein: CASSFFPDTQYF.

The chain recombines TRBV9 with TRBJ1-2; TRBD1 aligns across 7 bases. V shed 0 bases, J shed 2 bases, and the junction held 7 bases outside the gene matches. The CDR3 totals 16 residues. CDR1 is SGDLS, CDR2 YYNGEE, per germline. Here the CDR3 reads CASSVDRTGVNYGYTF. CDR3 coding DNA: TGTGCCAGCAGCGTAGATCGAACAGGGGTCAACTATGGCTACACCTTC.

The CDR3 region has the DNA TGTGCCAGCAGCCAAGTAGAGGGCAGGGGGAGTGAAAAACTGTTTTTT. It translates to CASSQVEGRGSEKLFF. V is TRBV3-1 (or the pseudogene TRBV3-2) and J is TRBJ1-4, with 7 bases lining up with TRBD1. The CDR3 is made up of 16 amino acids. CDR1 and CDR2 (germline): LGHDT, YNNKEL (reference sequence). Unmatched junction bases numbered 9, after V lost 1 base and J lost 7 bases.

This clone was counted at least ten times. The chain uses TRBV29-1 and TRBJ2-2; D gene ambiguous. Germline V gene lookup returns CDR1 SQVTM and CDR2 ANQGSEA. V was trimmed by 5 bases and J by 4 bases, leaving 11 bases between them. The CDR3 covers 13 residues. The CDR3 region is CSVRLGSTGELFF. The CDR3 nucleotides read TGCAGCGTTAGGCTAGGTTCCACCGGGGAGCTGTTTTTT.

The chain is built from TRBV21-1 and TRBJ2-3; the table calls TRBD2, which could not be checked here. TRBV21-1 has pseudogene status. The CDR3 sequence is 14 residues long. CDR3 nucleotides: TGTGCCAGCAGACTAGGCTACCCCCCAGATACGCAGTATTTT. Protein product: CASRLGYPPDTQYF.

V gene TRBV18 combines with J gene TRBJ1-1; D is ambiguous. Germline values: CDR1 KGHSH, CDR2 LQKENI. V dropped 6 bases and J dropped 4 bases, with 18 bases sitting between them. This CDR3 comprises 15 residues. CDR3 amino acids: CASSQASGSATEAFF. In nucleotides, the CDR3 is TGTGCCAGCTCCCAGGCCAGTGGTTCGGCCACTGAAGCTTTCTTT.

This chain joins TRBV20-1 and TRBJ1-5; 9 bases line up with TRBD1. The CDR3 sequence is 18 residues long. In germline, CDR1 is DFQATT, CDR2 SNEGSKA (reference sequence). V lost 3 bases and J lost 3; bases outside the gene matches: 15. DNA for the CDR3: TGCAGTGCTAGTGGGGGTGTGGGGACAGGGAGGTCCAATCAGCCCCAGCATTTT. Translated, it gives CSASGGVGTGRSNQPQHF.

The J gene is TRBJ1-3, the V gene TRBV28; TRBD1 aligns across 9 bases. Per the germline V gene, CDR1 is MDHEN and CDR2 is SYDVKM. This CDR3 has 16 amino acids. J was trimmed by 4 bases and V by 5 bases; bases with no gene match: 9. The CDR3 here is CASSMGDRVRGNTIYF. CDR3 DNA sequence: TGTGCCAGCAGTATGGGGGACAGGGTACGAGGAAACACCATATATTTT. Based on the CDR3 plus reference TRBV28 and TRBJ1-3, the full variable domain is DVKVTQSSRYLVKRTGEKVFLECVQDMDHENMFWYRQDPGLGLRLIYFSYDVKMKEKGDIPEGYSVSREKKERFSLILESASTNQTSMYLCASSMGDRVRGNTIYFGEGSWLTVV.

The gene calls are TRBV27 and TRBJ2-5, with 12 positions matching TRBD1. Germline CDR1 is MNHEY and CDR2 is SMNVEV (reference sequence). The CDR3 loop spans 15 amino acids. Trimming took 4 bases from V and 5 from J; bases not matched to a gene: 5. This CDR3 reads CASSSPGQGAETQYF. CDR3 DNA sequence: TGTGCCAGCAGTTCTCCGGGACAGGGGGCGGAGACCCAGTACTTC.

This clone occurred a few times. The chain couples TRBV4-1 to TRBJ2-7; 7 bases align to TRBD1. The CDR3 runs to 15 residues. The J segment lost 0 bases and the V segment lost 4 bases, leaving 6 bases of the junction unmatched. Germline V gives CDR1 MGHRA, CDR2 YSYEKL. Here the CDR3 reads CASSRTGTASYEQYF. CDR3 in DNA: TGCGCCAGCAGCCGAACCGGGACAGCCTCCTACGAGCAGTACTTC.

V usage is TRBV27 and J usage is TRBJ2-1; 12 nucleotides align to TRBD2. The CDR3 is made up of 16 amino acids. Germline-derived CDR1 and CDR2 are MNHEY and SMNVEV (reference sequence). V gave up 5 bases and J gave up 9 bases; unmatched junction bases: 11. The CDR3 spells CASSLSSGGAVLEQFF. In DNA form, the CDR3 reads TGTGCCAGCAGTCTCTCTAGCGGGGGGGCGGTCCTTGAGCAGTTCTTC.

The chain couples TRBV30 to TRBJ2-1, with 9 bases aligning to TRBD2. Trimming took 5 bases from V and 0 from J; bases not matched to a gene: 14. The CDR3 length is 18 residues. Looked up from germline, CDR1 is GTSNPN and CDR2 is SVGIG (reference sequence). Here the CDR3 reads CAWVGGTCGRASYNEQFF. CDR3 nucleotides: TGTGCCTGGGTGGGGGGGACTTGCGGGAGGGCCTCCTACAATGAGCAGTTCTTC.

V is TRBV25-1 and J is TRBJ2-7; tentatively, D is TRBD1 (6 bases). Germline V gene data show CDR1 as MGHDK and CDR2 as SYGVNS. Trimming removed 2 bases from V and 5 bases from J, with 10 bases in between. This CDR3 has 13 residues. CDR3 nucleotides: TGTGCCAGCAGTGAAGGGGGCGCCGACGAGCAGTACTTC. Translation: CASSEGGADEQYF.

This chain connects TRBV5-1 to TRBJ2-2; 7 nucleotides agree with TRBD1. V gave up 0 bases and J gave up 10 bases; unmatched junction bases: 6. Germline values: CDR1 SGHRS, CDR2 YFSETQ. The CDR3 has 14 amino acids. Written as DNA, the CDR3 is TGCGCCAGCAGCTTGGTACAGGGGAATACGGAGCTGTTTTTT. It specifies CASSLVQGNTELFF.

The chain uses TRBV3-1 (or the pseudogene TRBV3-2) and TRBJ2-7; 13 nucleotides align to TRBD2. Trimming at V came to 1 base and at J to 5 bases, leaving 8 bases not matched to a gene. This CDR3 has 17 amino acids. Germline V gene lookup returns CDR1 LGHDT and CDR2 YNNKEL (reference sequence). The CDR3 spells CASSQGTSGRANHEQYV. As DNA, the CDR3 is TGTGCCAGCAGCCAAGGCACTAGCGGGAGGGCCAATCACGAGCAGTACGTC.